The rows below give T cell receptor beta chains drawn from one sample of a study of cytomegalovirus exposure and HLA in healthy donors. The table came from immunoSEQ multiplex PCR; TCRdb's copy has only in-frame clones and leaves some out. The table has approximately 76,000 clones, around 94% seen once. The sequencing sample was made of PBMCs. The receptors were sampled from a woman aged 18-35 years in good health and CMV-seronegative. Both conserved end residues are part of each CDR3. Each record gives: CDR3 protein, J gene, clone size, V gene. Clone size is not always given. Where it is, it says once, few, many or a class for expanded clones.

CDR3 protein: CASTPSGQGNSPLHF
J gene: TRBJ1-6
clone size: NA
V gene: TRBV6-5

CDR3 protein: CASSEKTAGQGYKGYTF
J gene: TRBJ1-2
clone size: once
V gene: TRBV10-2

CDR3 protein: CASSPSGGLAEHNEQFF
J gene: TRBJ2-1
clone size: once
V gene: TRBV19

CDR3 protein: CAWAGTGHGYTF
J gene: TRBJ1-2
clone size: NA
V gene: TRBV30

CDR3 protein: CSVEGDIIAGQSGKLFF
J gene: TRBJ1-4
clone size: NA
V gene: TRBV29-1

CDR3 protein: CASSSYSGYTF
J gene: TRBJ1-2
clone size: NA
V gene: TRBV6-5

CDR3 protein: CASGVSIQDMNTEAFF
J gene: TRBJ1-1
clone size: once
V gene: TRBV27

CDR3 protein: CASSVEEYRTGELFF
J gene: TRBJ2-2
clone size: NA
V gene: TRBV9

CDR3 protein: CASSSAGLPYEQYF
J gene: TRBJ2-7
clone size: NA
V gene: TRBV6-5

CDR3 protein: CASSPARFMNTEAFF
J gene: TRBJ1-1
clone size: once
V gene: TRBV10-1

CDR3 protein: CATSSRDRGTGELFF
J gene: TRBJ2-2
clone size: NA
V gene: TRBV15

CDR3 protein: CASSESGQGEQYF
J gene: TRBJ2-7
clone size: NA
V gene: TRBV10-1

CDR3 protein: CASEDPRLPYGYTF
J gene: TRBJ1-2
clone size: NA
V gene: TRBV6-1

CDR3 protein: CASSESYEQYF
J gene: TRBJ2-7
clone size: NA
V gene: TRBV6-6

CDR3 protein: CASQAGGLYNEQFF
J gene: TRBJ2-1
clone size: once
V gene: TRBV13

CDR3 protein: CASSQEGEVRGDRDEKLFF
J gene: TRBJ1-4
clone size: NA
V gene: TRBV4-1

CDR3 protein: CASSYSPSGSGEQYF
J gene: TRBJ2-7
clone size: NA
V gene: TRBV6-5

CDR3 protein: CASSLGAGGTGELFF
J gene: TRBJ2-2
clone size: NA
V gene: TRBV13

CDR3 protein: CASSQGSSYEQYF
J gene: TRBJ2-7
clone size: NA
V gene: TRBV27

CDR3 protein: CASSGTGNQPQHF
J gene: TRBJ1-5
clone size: NA
V gene: TRBV6-1

CDR3 protein: CASSIRTVTDTQYF
J gene: TRBJ2-3
clone size: NA
V gene: TRBV11-3

CDR3 protein: CAISESGVGTDTQYF
J gene: TRBJ2-3
clone size: NA
V gene: TRBV10-3

CDR3 protein: CASSLTGGVYEQYF
J gene: TRBJ2-7
clone size: NA
V gene: TRBV7-9

CDR3 protein: CATQGVAYGYTF
J gene: TRBJ1-2
clone size: once
V gene: TRBV28

CDR3 protein: CASSYLSGRTHNEQFF
J gene: TRBJ2-1
clone size: NA
V gene: TRBV7-2

CDR3 protein: CASSLDRDRAYEQYF
J gene: TRBJ2-7
clone size: NA
V gene: TRBV7-6

CDR3 protein: CASSIGTGSHYGYTF
J gene: TRBJ1-2
clone size: NA
V gene: TRBV19

CDR3 protein: CASSKLQAMGYEQYF
J gene: TRBJ2-7
clone size: NA
V gene: TRBV18

CDR3 protein: CASSSGNQPQHF
J gene: TRBJ1-5
clone size: many
V gene: TRBV28

CDR3 protein: CASSLDGGYEQYF
J gene: TRBJ2-7
clone size: NA
V gene: TRBV11-3

CDR3 protein: CASGQQGNYGYTF
J gene: TRBJ1-2
clone size: NA
V gene: TRBV7-8

CDR3 protein: CASSVAPQNQPQHF
J gene: TRBJ1-5
clone size: NA
V gene: TRBV9

CDR3 protein: CASSQDQAGYNSPLHF
J gene: TRBJ1-6
clone size: NA
V gene: TRBV4-1

CDR3 protein: CASTIINRDQPQHF
J gene: TRBJ1-5
clone size: NA
V gene: TRBV28

CDR3 protein: CASSQDRSGVEAFF
J gene: TRBJ1-1
clone size: NA
V gene: TRBV4-3

CDR3 protein: CAWSVRPGGSMVNEQFF
J gene: TRBJ2-1
clone size: NA
V gene: TRBV30

CDR3 protein: CATSRGVSRGEQYF
J gene: TRBJ2-7
clone size: NA
V gene: TRBV15

CDR3 protein: CASSARGHNQPQHF
J gene: TRBJ1-5
clone size: NA
V gene: TRBV19

CDR3 protein: CASRIKRQGSIQYF
J gene: TRBJ2-4
clone size: NA
V gene: TRBV2

CDR3 protein: CASSVARVYNEQFF
J gene: TRBJ2-1
clone size: NA
V gene: TRBV9

CDR3 protein: CASNGGAADEQFF
J gene: TRBJ2-1
clone size: NA
V gene: TRBV5-8

CDR3 protein: CASKAGAGATDTQYF
J gene: TRBJ2-3
clone size: NA
V gene: TRBV6-5

CDR3 protein: CASSGQGRVGNTIYF
J gene: TRBJ1-3
clone size: NA
V gene: TRBV6-5

CDR3 protein: CASSQGTRLTDTQYF
J gene: TRBJ2-3
clone size: NA
V gene: TRBV4-1

CDR3 protein: CASSLKGSEQGGLPPDSPLHF
J gene: TRBJ1-6
clone size: NA
V gene: TRBV27

CDR3 protein: CASSRPTTGYTQYF
J gene: TRBJ2-3
clone size: NA
V gene: TRBV7-9

CDR3 protein: CASSLEGAVNQPQHF
J gene: TRBJ1-5
clone size: NA
V gene: TRBV5-1

CDR3 protein: CASSKAHLKRPNYGYTF
J gene: TRBJ1-2
clone size: NA
V gene: TRBV21-1

CDR3 protein: CASSEQGVEAFF
J gene: TRBJ1-1
clone size: NA
V gene: TRBV2

CDR3 protein: CATVNVNQPQHF
J gene: TRBJ1-5
clone size: NA
V gene: TRBV28

CDR3 protein: CAYLAASYNEQFF
J gene: TRBJ2-1
clone size: NA
V gene: TRBV30

CDR3 protein: CASSPSEEQFF
J gene: TRBJ2-1
clone size: NA
V gene: TRBV7-8

CDR3 protein: CASSTPVAEKLFF
J gene: TRBJ1-4
clone size: NA
V gene: TRBV6-5